Below, 7 T cell receptor beta chains from the same sample are listed, as sequenced in a study of identical twins. TCRdb re-called the 5' RACE reads through MiXCR, storing one row per CDR3 protein. The sample consists of about 570,000 distinct CDR3 sequences, approximately 10% of them appearing once. These data were also reused for a study on yellow fever vaccine responses in identical twins.

The sample taken for sequencing was PBMCs. These receptors came from a woman in her late teens or twenties in good health.

This clonotype was seen ten or more times. The chain couples TRBV6-2 or TRBV6-3 to TRBJ2-1, with a possible D match to TRBD2 (6 bases). This CDR3 has 16 residues. Trimming took off 2 bases at V and 2 bases at J, with 13 bases between the two ends. Germline CDR1 is MNHEY and CDR2 is SVGEGT. As DNA, the CDR3 is TGTGCCAGCAGTTACGGGGCTAGCGCAACCTACAATGAGCAGTTCTTC. Residues: CASSYGASATYNEQFF.

Many counts were recorded for this clonotype. The V gene is TRBV28, the J gene TRBJ2-1, with D perhaps assigned TRBD1 or TRBD2 (5 bases each). Trimming pared 4 bases from V and 7 bases from J, leaving 14 bases between. CDR1 and CDR2 (germline): MDHEN, SYDVKM. The CDR3 is 14 amino acids. CDR3 amino acids: CASSSAIEGNEQFF. CDR3 DNA sequence: TGTGCCAGCAGTTCAGCCATTGAGGGGAATGAGCAGTTCTTC.

In its sample, this clonotype was seen many times. The rearrangement links TRBV6-5 to TRBJ2-7; the match to TRBD2 covers 7 bases. J was trimmed by 11 bases and V by 2 bases; bases with no gene match: 9. Germline CDR1 reads MNHEY; CDR2 reads SVGAGI. This CDR3 contains 13 residues. CDR3 in amino acids: CASSYGGTTGKYF. CDR3 sequence (DNA): TGTGCCAGCAGTTACGGAGGGACTACTGGAAAGTACTTC.

The V gene is TRBV30, the J gene TRBJ2-7, with 9 bases aligning to TRBD2. The ends lost 3 bases at V and 4 bases at J; junction bases unmatched: 7. The CDR3 has 14 amino acids. The germline V gene encodes CDR1 GTSNPN and CDR2 SVGIG (reference sequence). This CDR3 is CAWRMRGGPYEQYF. DNA of the CDR3: TGTGCCTGGAGGATGCGGGGGGGGCCGTACGAGCAGTACTTC.

This clonotype came up many times. The chain joins TRBV20-1 to TRBJ2-3; the match to TRBD2 covers 8 bases. Germline CDR1 reads DFQATT; CDR2 reads SNEGSKA (reference sequence). V was clipped by 3 bases and J by 5 bases; unmatched bases: 7. The CDR3 is 14 amino acids. CDR3 nucleotides: TGCAGTGCTAGGTCTCGGGGGGGCCAAGATACGCAGTATTTT. It specifies CSARSRGGQDTQYF.

The J gene is TRBJ2-1, the V gene TRBV19; TRBD1 aligns across 8 bases. Germline-derived CDR1 and CDR2 are LNHDA and SQIVND (reference sequence). Germline trimming cut 4 bases from V and 2 bases from J; bases unmatched to any gene: 4. This CDR3 spans 15 amino acids. The CDR3 loop is CASSTGQDTYNEQFF. The CDR3, as DNA: TGTGCCAGTAGTACGGGACAGGACACCTACAATGAGCAGTTCTTC.

In its sample, this clonotype was seen a few times. The J gene is TRBJ1-6, the V gene TRBV12-3 or TRBV12-4, with D tentatively TRBD1 (5 bases). V was cut by 5 bases and J by 10 bases, with 21 bases left in between. The CDR3 spans 16 residues. The DNA of the CDR3 is TGTGCCAGCAGTCCCTTTCCCCCCCCAGGGAACTCACCCCTCCACTTT. Translating gives CASSPFPPPGNSPLHF.